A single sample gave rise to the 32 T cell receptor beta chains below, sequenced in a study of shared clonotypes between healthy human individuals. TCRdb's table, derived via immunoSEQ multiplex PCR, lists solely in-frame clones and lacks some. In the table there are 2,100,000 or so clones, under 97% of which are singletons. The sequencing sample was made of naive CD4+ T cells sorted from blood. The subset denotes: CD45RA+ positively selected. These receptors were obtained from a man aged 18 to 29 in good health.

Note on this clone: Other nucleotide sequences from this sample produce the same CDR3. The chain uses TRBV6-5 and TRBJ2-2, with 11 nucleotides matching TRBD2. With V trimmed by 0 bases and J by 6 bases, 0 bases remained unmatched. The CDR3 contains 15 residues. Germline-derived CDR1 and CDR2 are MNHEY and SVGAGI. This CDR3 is CASSYSSGRAGELFF. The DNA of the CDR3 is TGTGCCAGCAGTTACTCTAGCGGGAGGGCCGGGGAGCTGTTTTTT.

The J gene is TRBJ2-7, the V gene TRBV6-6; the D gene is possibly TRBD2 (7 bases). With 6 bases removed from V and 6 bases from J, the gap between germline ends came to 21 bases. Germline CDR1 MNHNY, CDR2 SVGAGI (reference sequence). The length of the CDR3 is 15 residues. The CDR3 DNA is TGTGCCAGCAGCCGCTTGGGGGGGGCAGAGGGCGAGCAGTACTTC. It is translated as CASSRLGGAEGEQYF.

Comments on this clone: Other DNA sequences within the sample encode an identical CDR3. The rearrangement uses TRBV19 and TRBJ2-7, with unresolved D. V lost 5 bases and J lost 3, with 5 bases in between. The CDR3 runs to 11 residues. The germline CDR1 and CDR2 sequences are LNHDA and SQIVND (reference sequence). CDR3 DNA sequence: TGTGCCAGTAGTTCCTACTACGAGCAGTACTTC. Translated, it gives CASSSYYEQYF.

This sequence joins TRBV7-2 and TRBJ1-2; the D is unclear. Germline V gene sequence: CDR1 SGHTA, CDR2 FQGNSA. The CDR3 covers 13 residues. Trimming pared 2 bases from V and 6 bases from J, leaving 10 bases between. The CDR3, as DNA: TGTGCCAGCAGCTTACGGACCGCCGATGGCTACACCTTC. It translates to CASSLRTADGYTF.

In DNA, the CDR3 is TGTGCCAGCAGCTTACTGGGACAGGCCGAGCAGTACTTC. Translation: CASSLLGQAEQYF. The chain is built from TRBV7-2 and TRBJ2-7; 8 bases align to TRBD1. Germline values: CDR1 SGHTA, CDR2 FQGNSA. This CDR3 comprises 13 residues. V shed 2 bases and J 6 bases; nucleotides not matched to a gene: 3.

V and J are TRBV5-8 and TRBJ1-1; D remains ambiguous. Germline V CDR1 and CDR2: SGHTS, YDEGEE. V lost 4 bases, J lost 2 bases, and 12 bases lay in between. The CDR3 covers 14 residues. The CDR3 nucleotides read TGTGCCAGCAGCCCGGAGACGGTCAACACTGAAGCTTTCTTT. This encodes CASSPETVNTEAFF.

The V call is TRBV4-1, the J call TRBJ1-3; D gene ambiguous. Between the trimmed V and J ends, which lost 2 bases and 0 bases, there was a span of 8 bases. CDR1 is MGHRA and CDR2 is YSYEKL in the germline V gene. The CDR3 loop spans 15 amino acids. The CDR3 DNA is TGCGCCAGCAGCCAATGGAGGGTCTCTGGAAACACCATATATTTT. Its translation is CASSQWRVSGNTIYF.

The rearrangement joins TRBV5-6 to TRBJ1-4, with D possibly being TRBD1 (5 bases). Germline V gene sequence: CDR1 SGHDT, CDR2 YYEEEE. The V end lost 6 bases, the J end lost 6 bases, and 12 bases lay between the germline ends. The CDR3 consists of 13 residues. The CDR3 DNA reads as TGTGCCAGCACCCGAAGGGGCGATGAAAAACTGTTTTTT. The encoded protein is CASTRRGDEKLFF.

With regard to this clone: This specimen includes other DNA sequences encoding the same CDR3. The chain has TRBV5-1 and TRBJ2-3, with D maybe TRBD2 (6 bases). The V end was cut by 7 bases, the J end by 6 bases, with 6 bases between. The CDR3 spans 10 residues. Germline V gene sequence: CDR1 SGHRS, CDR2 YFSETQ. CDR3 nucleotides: TGCGCCAGCGGGGGGGATACGCAGTATTTT. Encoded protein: CASGGDTQYF.

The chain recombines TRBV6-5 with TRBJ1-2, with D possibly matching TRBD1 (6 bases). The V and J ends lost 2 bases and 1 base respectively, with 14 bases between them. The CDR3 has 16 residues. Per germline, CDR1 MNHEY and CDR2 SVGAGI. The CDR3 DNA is TGTGCCAGCAGTTACCGCGGACAGAAATTTAACTATGGCTACACCTTC. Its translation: CASSYRGQKFNYGYTF.

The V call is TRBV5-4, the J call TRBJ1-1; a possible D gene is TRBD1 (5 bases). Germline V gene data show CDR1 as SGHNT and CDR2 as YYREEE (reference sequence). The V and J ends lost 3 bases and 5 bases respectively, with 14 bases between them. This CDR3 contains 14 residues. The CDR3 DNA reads TGTGCCAGCAGCTGGGGACGAATGGGGACTGAAGCTTTCTTT. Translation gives CASSWGRMGTEAFF.

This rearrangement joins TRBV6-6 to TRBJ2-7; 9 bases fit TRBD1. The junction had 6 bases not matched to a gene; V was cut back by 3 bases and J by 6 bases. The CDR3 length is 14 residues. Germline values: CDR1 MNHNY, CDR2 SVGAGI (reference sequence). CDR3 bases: TGTGCCAGCAGTTATCCGGGACAGGGCAGCGAGCAGTACTTC. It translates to CASSYPGQGSEQYF.

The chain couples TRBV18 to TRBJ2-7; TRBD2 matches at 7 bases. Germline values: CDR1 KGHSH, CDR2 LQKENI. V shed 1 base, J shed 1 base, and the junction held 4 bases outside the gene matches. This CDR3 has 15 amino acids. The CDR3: CASSPQGGGSYEQYF. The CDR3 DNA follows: TGTGCCAGCTCACCACAGGGCGGGGGTTCCTACGAGCAGTACTTC.

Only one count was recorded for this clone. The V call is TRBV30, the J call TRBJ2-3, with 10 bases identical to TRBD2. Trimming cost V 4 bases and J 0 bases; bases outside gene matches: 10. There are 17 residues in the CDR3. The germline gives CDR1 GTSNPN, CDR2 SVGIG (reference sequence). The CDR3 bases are TGTGCCTGGAACTCTGACTTGACTAGCGGGAGCACAGATACGCAGTATTTT. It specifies CAWNSDLTSGSTDTQYF.

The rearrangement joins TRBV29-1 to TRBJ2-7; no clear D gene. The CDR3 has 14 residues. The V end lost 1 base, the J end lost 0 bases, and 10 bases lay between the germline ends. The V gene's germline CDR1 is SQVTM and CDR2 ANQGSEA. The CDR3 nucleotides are TGCAGCGTTGAAGCAAGGCAGGACTCCTACGAGCAGTACTTC. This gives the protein CSVEARQDSYEQYF.

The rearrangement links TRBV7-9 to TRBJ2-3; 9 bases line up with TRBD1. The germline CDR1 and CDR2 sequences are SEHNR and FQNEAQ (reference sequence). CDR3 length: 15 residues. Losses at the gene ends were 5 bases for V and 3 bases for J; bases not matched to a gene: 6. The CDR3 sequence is CASSLTGGATDTQYF. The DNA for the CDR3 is TGTGCCAGCAGCCTTACAGGGGGCGCAACAGATACGCAGTATTTT.

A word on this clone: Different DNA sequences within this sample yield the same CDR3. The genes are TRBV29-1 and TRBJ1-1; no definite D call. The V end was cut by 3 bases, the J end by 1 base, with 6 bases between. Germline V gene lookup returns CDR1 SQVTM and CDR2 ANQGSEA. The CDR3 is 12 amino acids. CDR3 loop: CSVEAANTEAFF. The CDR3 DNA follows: TGCAGCGTTGAGGCGGCGAACACTGAAGCTTTCTTT.

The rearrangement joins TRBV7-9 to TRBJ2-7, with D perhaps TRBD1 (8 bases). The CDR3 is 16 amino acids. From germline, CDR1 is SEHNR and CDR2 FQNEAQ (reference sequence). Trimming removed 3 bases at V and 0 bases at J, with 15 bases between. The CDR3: CASSFGQGGSSYEQYF. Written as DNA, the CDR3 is TGTGCCAGCAGCTTTGGACAGGGCGGGAGCTCCTACGAGCAGTACTTC.

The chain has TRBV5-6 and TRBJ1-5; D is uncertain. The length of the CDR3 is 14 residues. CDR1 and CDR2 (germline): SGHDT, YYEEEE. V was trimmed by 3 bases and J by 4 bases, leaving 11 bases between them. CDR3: CASSYQGRNQPQHF. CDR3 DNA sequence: TGTGCCAGCAGCTATCAAGGGAGAAATCAGCCCCAGCATTTT.

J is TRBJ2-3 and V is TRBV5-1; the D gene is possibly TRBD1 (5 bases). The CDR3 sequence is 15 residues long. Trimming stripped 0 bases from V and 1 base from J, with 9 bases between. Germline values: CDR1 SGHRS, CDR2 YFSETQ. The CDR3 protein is CASSLEGVGTDTQYF. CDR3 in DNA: TGCGCCAGCAGCTTGGAAGGGGTGGGCACAGATACGCAGTATTTT.

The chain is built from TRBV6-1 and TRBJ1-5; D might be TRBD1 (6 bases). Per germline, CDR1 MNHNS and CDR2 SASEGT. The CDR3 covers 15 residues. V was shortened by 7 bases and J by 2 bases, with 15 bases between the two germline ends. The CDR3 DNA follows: TGTGCCAGCACCCTACAGGGTTGGGGCAATCAGCCCCAGCATTTT. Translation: CASTLQGWGNQPQHF.

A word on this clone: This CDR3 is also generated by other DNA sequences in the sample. CDR3 coding DNA: TGTGCCAGCAGTTTAGGAGGGACCTCCTACAATGAGCAGTTCTTC. It yields the protein CASSLGGTSYNEQFF. The genes are TRBV28 and TRBJ2-1; weak D call: TRBD2 (6 bases). CDR3 length equals 15 residues. The V and J ends lost 2 bases and 0 bases respectively, with 8 bases between them. Germline CDR1 reads MDHEN; CDR2 reads SYDVKM.

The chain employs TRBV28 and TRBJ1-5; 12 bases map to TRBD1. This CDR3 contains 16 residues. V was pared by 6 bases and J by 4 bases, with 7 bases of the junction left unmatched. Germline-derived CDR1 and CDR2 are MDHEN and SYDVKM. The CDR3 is CASRPGTGGLNQPQHF. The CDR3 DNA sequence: TGTGCCAGCAGGCCTGGGACAGGGGGCTTAAATCAGCCCCAGCATTTT.

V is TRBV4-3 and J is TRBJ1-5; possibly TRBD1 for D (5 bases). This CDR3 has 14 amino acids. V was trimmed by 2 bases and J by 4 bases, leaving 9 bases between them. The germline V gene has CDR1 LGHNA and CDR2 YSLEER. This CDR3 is CASSQSRGNQPQHF. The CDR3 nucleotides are TGCGCCAGCAGCCAAAGTAGGGGAAATCAGCCCCAGCATTTT.

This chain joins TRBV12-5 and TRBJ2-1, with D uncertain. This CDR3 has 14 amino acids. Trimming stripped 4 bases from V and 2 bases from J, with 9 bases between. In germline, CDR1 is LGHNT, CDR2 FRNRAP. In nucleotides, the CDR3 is TGTGCTAGTGGTTCGGACCGACCCTACAATGAGCAGTTCTTC. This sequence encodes CASGSDRPYNEQFF.

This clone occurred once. CDR3 in amino acids: CASSMGTGGGAVYGYTF. The CDR3, as DNA: TGTGCCAGTAGTATGGGGACAGGGGGCGGCGCAGTCTATGGCTACACCTTC. J is TRBJ1-2 and V is TRBV19; 12 positions match TRBD1. Germline values: CDR1 LNHDA, CDR2 SQIVND (reference sequence). V gave up 3 bases and J gave up 4 bases; unmatched junction bases: 9. The CDR3 is 17 amino acids.

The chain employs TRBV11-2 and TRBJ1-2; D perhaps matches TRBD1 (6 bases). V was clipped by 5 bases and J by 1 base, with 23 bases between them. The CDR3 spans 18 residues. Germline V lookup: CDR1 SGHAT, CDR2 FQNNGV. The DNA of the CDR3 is TGTGCCAGCAGCCCAAGTCCCAAGGGGGGGCGGAATAACTATGGCTACACCTTC. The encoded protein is CASSPSPKGGRNNYGYTF.

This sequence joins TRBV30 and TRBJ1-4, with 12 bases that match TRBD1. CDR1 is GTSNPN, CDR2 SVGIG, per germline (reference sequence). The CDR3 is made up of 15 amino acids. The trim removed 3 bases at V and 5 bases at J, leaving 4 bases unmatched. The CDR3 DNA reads TGTGCCTGGAGGCCGGGGACAGGGGGCAATGAAAAACTGTTTTTT. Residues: CAWRPGTGGNEKLFF.

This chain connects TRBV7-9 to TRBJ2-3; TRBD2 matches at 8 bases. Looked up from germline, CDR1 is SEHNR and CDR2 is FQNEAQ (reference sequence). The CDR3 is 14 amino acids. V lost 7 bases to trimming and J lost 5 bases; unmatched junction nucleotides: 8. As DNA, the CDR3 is TGTGCCAGCACCCTCGGGAGGGATGGAGATACGCAGTATTTT. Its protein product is CASTLGRDGDTQYF.

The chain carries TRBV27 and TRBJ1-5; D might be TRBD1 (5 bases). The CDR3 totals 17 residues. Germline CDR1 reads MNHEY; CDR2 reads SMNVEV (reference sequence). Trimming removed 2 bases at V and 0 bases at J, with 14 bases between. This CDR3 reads CASSLLGRGASNQPQHF. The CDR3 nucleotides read TGTGCCAGCAGTTTACTCGGAAGGGGCGCTAGCAATCAGCCCCAGCATTTT.

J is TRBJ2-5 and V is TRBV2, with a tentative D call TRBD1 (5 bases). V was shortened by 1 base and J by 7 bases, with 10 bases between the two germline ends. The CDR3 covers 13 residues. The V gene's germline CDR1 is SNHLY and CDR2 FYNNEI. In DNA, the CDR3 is TGTGCCAGCAGTGAAGTTGGGGCCCGGACCCAGTACTTC. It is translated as CASSEVGARTQYF.

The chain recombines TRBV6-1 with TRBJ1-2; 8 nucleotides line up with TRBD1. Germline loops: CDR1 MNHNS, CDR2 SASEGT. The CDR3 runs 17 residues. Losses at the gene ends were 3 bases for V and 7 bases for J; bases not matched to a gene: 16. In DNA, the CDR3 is TGTGCCAGCAGTGATCAGCACGGGACAGGCCGTACGGTTGGCTACACCTTC. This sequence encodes CASSDQHGTGRTVGYTF.